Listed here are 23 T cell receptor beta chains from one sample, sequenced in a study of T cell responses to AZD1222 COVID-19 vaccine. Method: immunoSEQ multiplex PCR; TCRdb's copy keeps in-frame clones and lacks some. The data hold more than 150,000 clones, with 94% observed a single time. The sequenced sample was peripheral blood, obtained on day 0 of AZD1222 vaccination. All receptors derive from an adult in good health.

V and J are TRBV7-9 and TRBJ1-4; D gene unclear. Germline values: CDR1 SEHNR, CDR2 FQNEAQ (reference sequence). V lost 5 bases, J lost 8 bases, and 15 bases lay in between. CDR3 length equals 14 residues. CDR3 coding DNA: TGTGCCAGCAGCCTCCGGGAAGGTTCGGAAAAACTGTTTTTT. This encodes CASSLREGSEKLFF.

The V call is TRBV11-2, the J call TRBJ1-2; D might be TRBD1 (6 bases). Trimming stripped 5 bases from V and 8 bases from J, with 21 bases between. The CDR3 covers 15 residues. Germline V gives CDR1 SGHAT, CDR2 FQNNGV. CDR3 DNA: TGTGCCAGCAGCCCCATAAAGGGGGTCGGACCCGGCTACACCTTC. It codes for CASSPIKGVGPGYTF.

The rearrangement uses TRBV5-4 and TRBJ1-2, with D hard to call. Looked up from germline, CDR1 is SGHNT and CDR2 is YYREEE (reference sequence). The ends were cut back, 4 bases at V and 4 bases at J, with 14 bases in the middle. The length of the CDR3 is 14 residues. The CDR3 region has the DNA TGTGCCAGCAGCGCGGACGGGAGGAGCTATGGCTACACCTTC. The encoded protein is CASSADGRSYGYTF.

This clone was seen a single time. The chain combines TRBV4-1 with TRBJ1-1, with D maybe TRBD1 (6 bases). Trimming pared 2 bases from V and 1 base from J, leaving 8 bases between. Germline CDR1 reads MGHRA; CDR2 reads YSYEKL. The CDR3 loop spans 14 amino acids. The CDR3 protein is CASSQNRANTEAFF. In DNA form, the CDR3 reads TGCGCCAGCAGCCAAAACAGGGCGAACACTGAAGCTTTCTTT.

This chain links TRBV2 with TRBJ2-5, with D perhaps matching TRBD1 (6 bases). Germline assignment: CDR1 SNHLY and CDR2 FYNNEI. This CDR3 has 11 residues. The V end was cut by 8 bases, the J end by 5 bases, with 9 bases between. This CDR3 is CASSRGETQYF. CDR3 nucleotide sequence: TGTGCCAGCTCGAGGGGGGAGACCCAGTACTTC. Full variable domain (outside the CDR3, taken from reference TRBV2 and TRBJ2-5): EPEVTQTPSHQVTQMGQEVILRCVPISNHLYFYWYRQILGQKVEFLVSFYNNEISEKSEIFDDQFSVERPDGSNFTLKIRSTKLEDSAMYFCASSRGETQYFGPGTRLLVL.

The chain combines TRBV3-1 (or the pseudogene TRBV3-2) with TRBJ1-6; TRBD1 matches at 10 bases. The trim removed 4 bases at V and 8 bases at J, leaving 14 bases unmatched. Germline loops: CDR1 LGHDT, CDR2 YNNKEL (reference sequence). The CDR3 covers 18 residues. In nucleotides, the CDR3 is TGTGCCAGCAGCCCCCGGACAGGGGGTCCGGGGGTCGATTCACCCCTCCACTTT. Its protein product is CASSPRTGGPGVDSPLHF.

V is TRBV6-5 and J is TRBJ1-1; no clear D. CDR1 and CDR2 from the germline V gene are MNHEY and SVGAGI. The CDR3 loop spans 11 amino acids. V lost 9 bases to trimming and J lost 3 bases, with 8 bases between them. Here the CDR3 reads CASEGHTEAFF. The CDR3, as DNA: TGTGCCAGTGAGGGCCACACTGAAGCTTTCTTT.

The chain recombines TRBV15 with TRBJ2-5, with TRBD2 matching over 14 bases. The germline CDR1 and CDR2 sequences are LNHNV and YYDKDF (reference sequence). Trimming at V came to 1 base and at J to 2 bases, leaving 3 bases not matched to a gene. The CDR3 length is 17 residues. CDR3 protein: CATSRGGTSGGQETQYF. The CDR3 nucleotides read TGTGCCACCAGCAGAGGTGGGACTAGCGGGGGACAAGAGACCCAGTACTTC. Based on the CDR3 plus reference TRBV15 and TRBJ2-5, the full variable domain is DAMVIQNPRYQVTQFGKPVTLSCSQTLNHNVMYWYQQKSSQAPKLLFHYYDKDFNNEADTPDNFQSRRPNTSFCFLDIRSPGLGDTAMYLCATSRGGTSGGQETQYFGPGTRLLVL.

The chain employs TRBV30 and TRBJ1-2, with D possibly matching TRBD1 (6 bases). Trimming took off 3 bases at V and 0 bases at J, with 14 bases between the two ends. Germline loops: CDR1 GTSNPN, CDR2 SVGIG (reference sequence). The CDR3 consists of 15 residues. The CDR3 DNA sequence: TGTGCCTGGAGACCGAGACAGGCACCTAACTATGGCTACACCTTC. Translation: CAWRPRQAPNYGYTF.

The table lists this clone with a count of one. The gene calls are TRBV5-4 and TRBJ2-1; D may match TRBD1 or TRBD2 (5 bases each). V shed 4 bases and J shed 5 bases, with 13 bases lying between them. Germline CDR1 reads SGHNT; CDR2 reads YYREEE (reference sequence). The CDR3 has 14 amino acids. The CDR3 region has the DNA TGTGCCAGCAGCCCCCGGGACCAACACAATGAGCAGTTCTTC. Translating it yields CASSPRDQHNEQFF.

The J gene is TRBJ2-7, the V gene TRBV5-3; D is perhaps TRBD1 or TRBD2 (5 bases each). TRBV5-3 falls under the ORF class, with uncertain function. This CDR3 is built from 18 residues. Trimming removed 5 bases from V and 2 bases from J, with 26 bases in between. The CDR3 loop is CARRLPGPPNPYPYEQYF. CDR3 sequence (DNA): TGTGCCAGAAGACTCCCGGGGCCACCTAATCCTTATCCCTACGAGCAGTACTTC.

The CDR3 sequence is CARRTRSSYEQYF. In DNA form, the CDR3 reads TGTGCCAGAAGAACCCGTAGCTCCTACGAGCAGTACTTC. This chain uses TRBV5-3 with TRBJ2-7; D is undetermined. TRBV5-3 is an ORF, and what it does is uncertain. Trimming removed 5 bases at V and 0 bases at J, with 9 bases between. CDR3 length: 13 residues.

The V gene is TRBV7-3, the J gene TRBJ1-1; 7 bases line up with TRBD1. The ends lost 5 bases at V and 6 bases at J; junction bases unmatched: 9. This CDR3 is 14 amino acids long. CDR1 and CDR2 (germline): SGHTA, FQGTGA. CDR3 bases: TGTGCCAGCAGCCCCCGACAGGGTGGGGCTGAAGCTTTCTTT. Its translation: CASSPRQGGAEAFF.

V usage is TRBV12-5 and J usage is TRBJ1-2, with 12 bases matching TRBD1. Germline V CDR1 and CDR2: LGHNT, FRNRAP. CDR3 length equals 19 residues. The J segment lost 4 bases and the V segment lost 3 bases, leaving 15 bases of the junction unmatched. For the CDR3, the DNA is TGTGCTAGTGGTTTCAACACCGGGACAGGGGGCTATTACACCTATGGCTACACCTTC. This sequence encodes CASGFNTGTGGYYTYGYTF.

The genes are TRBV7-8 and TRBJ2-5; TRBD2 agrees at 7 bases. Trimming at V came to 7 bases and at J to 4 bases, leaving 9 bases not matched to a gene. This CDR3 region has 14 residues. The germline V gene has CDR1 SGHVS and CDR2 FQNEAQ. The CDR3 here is CASMPRGRAETQYF. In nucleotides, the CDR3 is TGTGCCAGCATGCCACGCGGGAGAGCAGAGACCCAGTACTTC.

CDR3 DNA: TGCGCCAGCAGCCAAGCCCCCGGCGGTGAGCAGTTCTTC. Its protein is CASSQAPGGEQFF. The J gene is TRBJ2-1, the V gene TRBV4-1; D is ambiguous. CDR1 MGHRA and CDR2 YSYEKL come from the germline V gene. Deletions cut 1 base from V and 9 bases from J, with 10 bases between. The CDR3 is 13 amino acids.

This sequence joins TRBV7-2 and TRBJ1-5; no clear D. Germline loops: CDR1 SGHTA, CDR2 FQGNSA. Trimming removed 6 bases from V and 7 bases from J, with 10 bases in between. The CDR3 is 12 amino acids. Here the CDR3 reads CASSSPWQPQHF. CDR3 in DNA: TGTGCCAGCAGTTCACCGTGGCAGCCCCAGCATTTT.

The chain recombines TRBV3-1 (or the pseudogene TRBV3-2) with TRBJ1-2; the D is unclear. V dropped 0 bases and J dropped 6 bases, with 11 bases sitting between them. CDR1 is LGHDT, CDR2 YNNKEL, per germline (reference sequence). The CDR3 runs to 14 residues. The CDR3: CASSQDGGWDGYTF. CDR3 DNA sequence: TGTGCCAGCAGCCAAGATGGTGGGTGGGATGGCTACACCTTC.

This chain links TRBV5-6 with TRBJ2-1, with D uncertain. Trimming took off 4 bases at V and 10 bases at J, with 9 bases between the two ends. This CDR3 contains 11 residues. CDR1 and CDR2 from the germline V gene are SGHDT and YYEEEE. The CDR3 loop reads CASSHLDEQFF. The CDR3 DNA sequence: TGTGCCAGCAGCCACTTAGACGAGCAGTTCTTC. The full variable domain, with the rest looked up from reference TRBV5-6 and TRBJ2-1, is DAGVTQSPTHLIKTRGQQVTLRCSPKSGHDTVSWYQQALGQGPQFIFQYYEEEERQRGNFPDRFSGHQFPNYSSELNVNALLLGDSALYLCASSHLDEQFFGPGTRLTVL.

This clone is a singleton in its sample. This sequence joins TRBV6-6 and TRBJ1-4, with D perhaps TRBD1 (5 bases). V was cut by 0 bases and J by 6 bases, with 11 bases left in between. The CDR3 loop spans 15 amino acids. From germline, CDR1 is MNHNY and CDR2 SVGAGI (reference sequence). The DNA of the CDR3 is TGTGCCAGCAGTTACTCGGGTCCAGGGTATGAAAAACTGTTTTTT. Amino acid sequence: CASSYSGPGYEKLFF.

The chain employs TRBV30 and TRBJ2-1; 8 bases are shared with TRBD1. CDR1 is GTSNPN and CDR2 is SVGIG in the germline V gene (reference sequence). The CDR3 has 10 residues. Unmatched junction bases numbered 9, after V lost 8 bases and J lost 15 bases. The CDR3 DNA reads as TGTGCCCGCGAAGGGGACAGGTCGTTCTTC. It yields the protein CAREGDRSFF. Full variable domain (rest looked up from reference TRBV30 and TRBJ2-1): SQTIHQWPATLVQPVGSPLSLECTVEGTSNPNLYWYRQAAGRGLQLLFYSVGIGQISSEVPQNLSASRPQDRQFILSSKKLLLSDSGFYLCAREGDRSFFGPGTRLTVL.

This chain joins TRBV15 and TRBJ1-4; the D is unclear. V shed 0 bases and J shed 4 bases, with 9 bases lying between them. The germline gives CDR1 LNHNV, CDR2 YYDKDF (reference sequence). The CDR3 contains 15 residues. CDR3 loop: CATSRDNSRNEKLFF. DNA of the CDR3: TGTGCCACCAGCAGAGATAACAGCCGTAATGAAAAACTGTTTTTT.

As DNA, the CDR3 is TGTGCCTGGAGTCCCCCCGGGACTAAAAGACGGGATACGCAGTATTTT. It encodes CAWSPPGTKRRDTQYF. The chain is built from TRBV30 and TRBJ2-3; 7 positions agree with TRBD2. In germline, CDR1 is GTSNPN, CDR2 SVGIG (reference sequence). The V gene end was trimmed by 2 bases and the J gene end by 6 bases; junction bases not matched to a gene: 14. The CDR3 runs to 16 residues. The full variable domain, rest sourced from reference TRBV30 and TRBJ2-3, is SQTIHQWPATLVQPVGSPLSLECTVEGTSNPNLYWYRQAAGRGLQLLFYSVGIGQISSEVPQNLSASRPQDRQFILSSKKLLLSDSGFYLCAWSPPGTKRRDTQYFGPGTRLTVL.